A single T cell receptor beta chain is shown here with its context. This CDR3 region has 16 residues. The germline V gene has CDR1 PRHDT and CDR2 FYEKMQ (reference sequence). Trimming at V came to 3 bases and at J to 4 bases, leaving 3 bases not matched to a gene. These data originate in a study of CD8 T cells in ankylosing spondylitis. In TCRdb, the 5' RACE reads were re-called with MiXCR into one record per CDR3 protein. There are about 320,000 distinct CDR3 sequences in the sample; 9.5% to 13% occur only once, and roughly 9.1% lies in the top ten. Input material: blood, either unsorted or a sorted T cell fraction (not recorded which). This chain joins TRBV13 and TRBJ2-3; 14 bases map to TRBD2. The receptor was isolated from a female donor with ankylosing spondylitis or in good health (not recorded which). CDR3 sequence (DNA): TGTGCCAGCAGCTTGAGACTAGCGGGAGGGGCAGATACGCAGTATTTT. Translation gives CASSLRLAGGADTQYF. The full variable domain, its missing parts supplied by reference TRBV13 and TRBJ2-3, is AAGVIQSPRHLIKEKRETATLKCYPIPRHDTVYWYQQGPGQDPQFLISFYEKMQSDKGSIPDRFSAQQFSDYHSELNMSSLELGDSALYFCASSLRLAGGADTQYFGPGTRLTVL.